A selection of T cell receptor beta chains follows, all from one sample in a study of cytomegalovirus exposure and HLA in healthy donors. The protocol was immunoSEQ multiplex PCR, while the TCRdb copy is restricted to in-frame clones and leaves out a portion. The table lists under 75,000 clones, almost 97% of them singletons. Sample: PBMCs. These receptors all stem from a woman aged 18-30 years in good health and CMV-seronegative. Both conserved end residues are part of each CDR3. The size field is filled for only some rows; it gives once, few, many or a size class.

length	V	size	J	CDR3
13	TRBV15	.	TRBJ1-1	CATSPQMGGGAFF
14	TRBV9	.	TRBJ1-2	CASSVVAGGYGYTF
16	TRBV7-3	once	TRBJ2-1	CASSSQRDGSYNEQFF
14	TRBV6-5	.	TRBJ1-4	CASSYWGGDEKLFF
15	TRBV6-5	.	TRBJ1-3	CASRRGQGSGNTIYF
16	TRBV5-1	.	TRBJ2-5	CASSLAGTSGQETQYF
16	TRBV5-1	.	TRBJ2-3	CASSTRSGGAGDTQYF
14	TRBV5-1	.	TRBJ1-2	CASSALDSNYGYTF
15	TRBV7-2	once	TRBJ2-1	CASSPDRGPYNEQFF
16	TRBV11-2	.	TRBJ1-2	CASNPPGHHPDYGYTF
14	TRBV30	.	TRBJ2-2	CAWSVLHSTGELFF
15	TRBV9	.	TRBJ2-7	CASSPLEGLGYEQYF
15	TRBV28	.	TRBJ2-7	CASSSSGGWAYEQYF
15	TRBV5-4	.	TRBJ2-7	CASSLVGTGPYEQYF
11	TRBV28	.	TRBJ1-1	CASSPNTEAFF
12	TRBV13	.	TRBJ1-2	CASSLQAGGYTF
15	TRBV7-3	.	TRBJ2-7	CASSFRLAGHYEQYF
15	TRBV7-8	.	TRBJ1-4	CASSDLRGSGEKLFF
14	TRBV14	.	TRBJ2-2	CASSQGPNTGELFF
15	TRBV7-9	.	TRBJ1-1	CASSLADRANTEAFF
15	TRBV19	.	TRBJ2-3	CASSITGGSTDTQYF
15	TRBV7-9	.	TRBJ2-1	CASSLGGTAYNEQFF
18	TRBV5-1	.	TRBJ2-7	CASSRGQGGPTGSYEQYF
15	TRBV11-3	once	TRBJ2-1	CASSRSGEHYNEQFF
15	TRBV5-1	.	TRBJ2-7	CASSSWGGRSYEQYF
18	TRBV28	.	TRBJ2-3	CASSPAVGRGGGTDTQYF
16	TRBV5-1	.	TRBJ2-1	CASSLRGGASYNEQFF
14	TRBV5-1	.	TRBJ2-7	CASSTQGVGYEQYF
16	TRBV6-5	.	TRBJ1-1	CASSYSWGPKSAEAFF
12	TRBV19	.	TRBJ1-2	CASAAVAATYTF
14	TRBV11-3	once	TRBJ2-2	CASRGREDTGELFF
12	TRBV25-1	.	TRBJ2-7	CASSGGPYEQYF
14	TRBV5-8	.	TRBJ2-7	CASSLLGSSYEQYF
12	TRBV10-3	.	TRBJ2-5	CAIRGLQETQYF
15	TRBV2	few	TRBJ2-3	CASSRGAGDGDTQYF
14	TRBV10-3	.	TRBJ2-3	CAISEGGGEDTQYF
14	TRBV19	.	TRBJ1-3	CASSPRDRRNTIYF
17	TRBV18	.	TRBJ2-1	CASSPISAGGGYNEQFF
14	TRBV19	.	TRBJ2-5	CAVGTGGREETQYF